The 20 T cell receptor beta chains listed next were all sequenced from one sample in a study of beta chain features in type 1 diabetes. Since all of the isolated RNA was reverse transcribed, expressed TCRB transcripts were what got sequenced. Clones were read by immunoSEQ multiplex PCR, and TCRdb kept only the in-frame ones, dropping some. The data hold about 130,000 clones, with 9.2% observed a single time. Sequenced input: central memory CD4+ T cells from blood. These receptors all stem from a man aged 18-30 years in good health.

There are a few counts of this clone. The chain employs TRBV2 and TRBJ2-7, with TRBD1 as a possible D gene (6 bases). Germline-derived CDR1 and CDR2 are SNHLY and FYNNEI. The CDR3 is 14 residues long. Trimming pared 8 bases from V and 4 bases from J, leaving 18 bases between. The CDR3 loop is CASSPTLTGYEQYF. CDR3 coding DNA: TGTGCCAGCTCCCCGACCTTGACAGGTTACGAGCAGTACTTC.

V is TRBV7-2 and J is TRBJ1-2; D uncertain. V shed 0 bases and J shed 4 bases, with 6 bases lying between them. The CDR3 consists of 13 residues. Germline-derived CDR1 and CDR2 are SGHTA and FQGNSA. The CDR3, as DNA: TGTGCCAGCAGCTTAGCGAACAGCTATGGCTACACCTTC. Translating gives CASSLANSYGYTF.

The rearrangement joins TRBV27 to TRBJ1-2; 9 nucleotides line up with TRBD1. The CDR3 extends over 13 amino acids. CDR1 and CDR2 (germline): MNHEY, SMNVEV (reference sequence). V was clipped by 6 bases and J by 6 bases; unmatched bases: 5. The DNA for the CDR3 is TGTGCCAGCAGGGTCGGACAGGGGCATGGCTACACCTTC. It encodes CASRVGQGHGYTF.

This clone was observed a handful of times. The chain combines TRBV7-2 with TRBJ1-2; the D gene is possibly TRBD1 (5 bases). Germline CDR1 and CDR2: SGHTA and FQGNSA. The V and J ends lost 7 bases and 4 bases respectively, with 13 bases between them. There are 13 residues in the CDR3. The CDR3 DNA reads as TGTGCCAGCAACCTACAGGACGGCTATGGCTACACCTTC. It encodes CASNLQDGYGYTF.

The rearrangement joins TRBV11-2 to TRBJ1-2; D gene ambiguous. Germline-derived CDR1 and CDR2 are SGHAT and FQNNGV. Trimming pared 1 base from V and 3 bases from J, leaving 12 bases between. The CDR3 loop spans 15 amino acids. CDR3 in DNA: TGTGCCAGCAGCTTAGCCGCGGTGGCAGACTATGGCTACACCTTC. Protein sequence: CASSLAAVADYGYTF.

This clone was counted between two and nine times. The rearrangement uses TRBV7-9 and TRBJ1-6, with D hard to call. Germline V gene data show CDR1 as SEHNR and CDR2 as FQNEAQ (reference sequence). The V end was cut by 5 bases, the J end by 8 bases, with 16 bases between. The CDR3 is made up of 15 amino acids. Here the CDR3 reads CASSPVRGIDSPLHF. The CDR3 DNA sequence: TGTGCCAGCAGCCCAGTCCGGGGAATAGATTCACCCCTCCACTTT.

This clone was counted only a few times. This chain links TRBV5-1 with TRBJ2-2; 9 bases align to TRBD1. The ends lost 4 bases at V and 5 bases at J; junction bases unmatched: 6. The germline CDR1 and CDR2 sequences are SGHRS and YFSETQ. The CDR3 has 15 amino acids. The CDR3 region has the DNA TGCGCCAGCAGCCCCGGGACAGGGAGGACCGGGGAGCTGTTTTTT. Translated, it gives CASSPGTGRTGELFF.

The gene calls are TRBV30 and TRBJ1-4; the D is unclear. Trimming shortened V by 0 bases and J by 2 bases, and 4 bases separated the two germline ends. Germline CDR1 GTSNPN, CDR2 SVGIG (reference sequence). The CDR3 consists of 13 residues. The CDR3 DNA follows: TGTGCCTGGAGTGTACGGACTAATGAAAAACTGTTTTTT. Translation: CAWSVRTNEKLFF.

The chain joins TRBV5-1 to TRBJ2-7, with TRBD2 matching over 10 bases. V shed 0 bases and J 1 base; nucleotides not matched to a gene: 7. Germline assignment: CDR1 SGHRS and CDR2 YFSETQ. The CDR3 spans 17 residues. The CDR3 is CASSLAPLAGGSYEQYF. The CDR3, as DNA: TGCGCCAGCAGCTTGGCCCCCTTAGCGGGGGGTTCCTACGAGCAGTACTTC.

This clone was counted between two and nine times. The rearrangement links TRBV7-2 to TRBJ1-4; TRBD1 aligns across 10 bases. Unmatched junction bases numbered 12, after V lost 4 bases and J lost 7 bases. Per the germline V gene, CDR1 is SGHTA and CDR2 is FQGNSA. This CDR3 has 17 residues. For the CDR3, the DNA is TGTGCCAGCAGCTGGCGGCCTTGGGACAGGGGCCGTGAAAAACTGTTTTTT. It specifies CASSWRPWDRGREKLFF.

V and J are TRBV27 and TRBJ1-4; D remains ambiguous. Germline V CDR1 and CDR2: MNHEY, SMNVEV (reference sequence). The V end lost 2 bases, the J end lost 5 bases, and 12 bases lay between the germline ends. This CDR3 has 15 amino acids. CDR3 coding DNA: TGTGCCAGCAGTTTAAACCGGCAGAGGAATGAAAAACTGTTTTTT. Translation: CASSLNRQRNEKLFF.

This clone was detected a few times. The chain carries TRBV7-2 and TRBJ2-1, with D tentatively TRBD2 (6 bases). Germline V gives CDR1 SGHTA, CDR2 FQGNSA. Trimming took off 4 bases at V and 4 bases at J, with 14 bases between the two ends. The CDR3 is made up of 15 amino acids. This CDR3 reads CASSSGSTSYNEQFF. The CDR3 nucleotides read TGTGCCAGCAGCTCGGGCTCGACTAGTTACAATGAGCAGTTCTTC.

This chain links TRBV5-5 with TRBJ2-2, with TRBD2 identical over 11 bases. After removal of 4 bases from V and 7 bases from J, the junction contained 9 bases not matched to a gene. The CDR3 is made up of 16 amino acids. Germline V gene sequence: CDR1 SGHKS, CDR2 YYEKEE (reference sequence). Written as DNA, the CDR3 is TGTGCCAGCAGCCAACCGGGACTAGCGGTAGACGGGGAGCTGTTTTTT. It encodes CASSQPGLAVDGELFF.

The table lists this clone with a few counts. This chain connects TRBV11-2 to TRBJ1-3; D not certain. Germline V lookup: CDR1 SGHAT, CDR2 FQNNGV. V was trimmed by 4 bases and J by 4 bases, leaving 14 bases between them. The CDR3 runs to 15 residues. The CDR3 loop reads CASSWRNSGGNTIYF. CDR3 bases: TGTGCCAGCAGCTGGCGTAACTCGGGGGGAAACACCATATATTTT.

The V gene is TRBV2, the J gene TRBJ2-5; TRBD2 aligns across 13 bases. The CDR3 contains 16 residues. The V gene end was trimmed by 6 bases and the J gene end by 4 bases; junction bases not matched to a gene: 8. From germline, CDR1 is SNHLY and CDR2 FYNNEI. CDR3 sequence (DNA): TGTGCCAGCAGCCATCGACTAGCGGGGGGTAGAGAGACCCAGTACTTC. It specifies CASSHRLAGGRETQYF.

This clone was counted between two and nine times. The chain carries TRBV29-1 and TRBJ1-2, with 10 bases that match TRBD1. CDR3 length: 13 residues. Per the germline V gene, CDR1 is SQVTM and CDR2 is ANQGSEA. Trimming at V came to 8 bases and at J to 4 bases, leaving 7 bases not matched to a gene. The CDR3 loop reads CSLWTGGTYGYTF. DNA of the CDR3: TGCAGCCTCTGGACAGGGGGAACCTATGGCTACACCTTC.

The gene calls are TRBV5-4 and TRBJ2-7, with D tentatively TRBD1 (5 bases). The V and J ends lost 4 bases and 2 bases respectively, with 10 bases between them. The V gene's germline CDR1 is SGHNT and CDR2 YYREEE (reference sequence). CDR3 length: 13 amino acids. CDR3 sequence reads: CASSPPDTYEQYF. The CDR3 nucleotides read TGTGCCAGCAGCCCGCCGGACACCTACGAGCAGTACTTC.

This clone was observed a few times. This chain uses TRBV5-5 with TRBJ2-2; a weak D match, TRBD1 (6 bases). The CDR3 has 17 residues. Germline V gene sequence: CDR1 SGHKS, CDR2 YYEKEE (reference sequence). Trimming removed 0 bases from V and 4 bases from J, with 16 bases in between. CDR3 sequence: CASSLAGRLGGTGELFF. Here the CDR3 DNA reads TGTGCCAGCAGCTTGGCGGGTCGGTTAGGGGGCACCGGGGAGCTGTTTTTT.

There are a few counts of this clone. The V call is TRBV19, the J call TRBJ1-2; TRBD1 might be the D (5 bases). The CDR3 totals 12 residues. The germline V gene has CDR1 LNHDA and CDR2 SQIVND (reference sequence). With 3 bases removed from V and 7 bases from J, the gap between germline ends came to 9 bases. The CDR3 region is CASSIGGFGYTF. CDR3 in DNA: TGTGCCAGTAGTATCGGGGGTTTTGGCTACACCTTC.

This clone was found a few times. V is TRBV7-6 and J is TRBJ2-3, with D hard to call. The V end lost 4 bases, the J end lost 2 bases, and 7 bases lay between the germline ends. The CDR3 is 13 amino acids. Germline assignment: CDR1 SGHVS and CDR2 FNYEAQ. The CDR3 reads CASSSYNTDTQYF. CDR3 coding DNA: TGTGCCAGCAGCTCGTACAACACAGATACGCAGTATTTT.